Listed below are T cell receptor beta chains from one sample, sequenced in a study of cytomegalovirus exposure and HLA in healthy donors. Method: immunoSEQ multiplex PCR; TCRdb's copy keeps in-frame clones and lacks some. This sample has 36,000 or so clones, with about 79% found just once. Sequencing was performed on PBMCs. These receptors were obtained from a woman under 30 in good health and CMV-seronegative. The CDR3 runs from the conserved cysteine through the conserved F or W. Fields, in order: J gene, clone size, V gene, CDR3 length, D gene, CDR3 protein, CDR3 DNA. D genes are given only for firm matches. Some rows have no size entry. The others give once, few or many, or a class for an expanded clone.

J: TRBJ2-6
size: .
V: TRBV5-1
length: 17
D: TRBD2
CDR3: CASSLDGGSSGANVLTF
DNA: TGCGCCAGCAGCTTGGATGGCGGGAGTTCTGGGGCCAACGTCCTGACTTTC

J: TRBJ2-2
size: .
V: TRBV5-3
length: 17
D: TRBD1
CDR3: CARSLGTGASLTGELFF
DNA: TGTGCCAGAAGCTTGGGGACAGGGGCCAGTTTAACCGGGGAGCTGTTTTTT

J: TRBJ1-4
size: .
V: TRBV10-1
length: 13
D: .
CDR3: CASRSTGCGKLFF
DNA: TGCGCCAGCAGAAGTACAGGGTGTGGGAAACTGTTTTTT

J: TRBJ1-5
size: .
V: TRBV19
length: 16
D: .
CDR3: CASSGRVDNPNQPQHF
DNA: TGTGCCAGTAGTGGCCGGGTCGATAACCCCAATCAGCCCCAGCATTTT

J: TRBJ2-1
size: .
V: TRBV4-3
length: 17
D: TRBD2
CDR3: CASSQGYEVAGAHEQFF
DNA: TGCGCCAGCAGCCAAGGTTATGAGGTAGCGGGAGCCCATGAGCAGTTCTTC

J: TRBJ2-3
size: .
V: TRBV5-1
length: 15
D: .
CDR3: CASHPGESSTDTQYF
DNA: TGCGCCAGCCACCCGGGGGAATCCTCAACAGATACGCAGTATTTT

J: TRBJ2-1
size: .
V: TRBV5-1
length: 15
D: TRBD2
CDR3: CASSQSGGSYNEQFF
DNA: TGCGCCAGCAGCCAGAGCGGGGGTTCCTACAATGAGCAGTTCTTC

J: TRBJ1-1
size: once
V: TRBV7-2
length: 14
D: TRBD1
CDR3: CASSWDRGGTEAFF
DNA: TGTGCCAGCAGCTGGGACAGGGGAGGGACTGAAGCTTTCTTT

J: TRBJ2-5
size: .
V: TRBV12-5
length: 18
D: .
CDR3: CASGLPTASTGPGETQYF
DNA: TGTGCTAGTGGTTTGCCTACGGCGAGCACAGGGCCTGGGGAGACCCAGTACTTC

J: TRBJ2-5
size: .
V: TRBV5-1
length: 15
D: TRBD2
CDR3: CASSITGTSMETQYF
DNA: TGCGCCAGCAGCATCACCGGGACTAGCATGGAGACCCAGTACTTC

J: TRBJ2-1
size: .
V: TRBV18
length: 17
D: .
CDR3: CASSPPMGSGGYNEQFF
DNA: TGTGCCAGCTCACCCCCGATGGGCAGTGGAGGGTACAATGAGCAGTTCTTC

J: TRBJ1-6
size: .
V: TRBV7-2
length: 15
D: TRBD1
CDR3: CASNLPGQFNSPLHF
DNA: TGTGCCAGCAACCTACCGGGACAGTTTAATTCACCCCTCCACTTT

J: TRBJ2-7
size: .
V: TRBV7-6
length: 16
D: .
CDR3: CASSLGDPGSSYEQYF
DNA: TGTGCCAGCAGCTTAGGAGATCCCGGGAGCTCCTACGAGCAGTACTTC

J: TRBJ2-5
size: once
V: TRBV6-1
length: 13
D: .
CDR3: CASTPGLQETQYF
DNA: TGTGCCAGCACACCGGGACTCCAAGAGACCCAGTACTTC

J: TRBJ1-5
size: .
V: TRBV6-5
length: 15
D: .
CDR3: CASSRTVNSNQPQHF
DNA: TGTGCCAGCAGTCGGACAGTTAATAGCAATCAGCCCCAGCATTTT

J: TRBJ1-3
size: .
V: TRBV18
length: 14
D: .
CDR3: CASSPGQGVNTIYF
DNA: TGTGCCAGCTCACCAGGGCAGGGTGTTAACACCATATATTTT

J: TRBJ1-1
size: .
V: TRBV12-5
length: 14
D: .
CDR3: CASGLELGGTEAFF
DNA: TGTGCTAGTGGTCTGGAACTTGGCGGCACTGAAGCTTTCTTT

J: TRBJ2-7
size: .
V: TRBV5-1
length: 14
D: .
CDR3: CASSESDKHYEQYF
DNA: TGCGCCAGCAGCGAGAGTGACAAACACTACGAGCAGTACTTC

J: TRBJ1-3
size: .
V: TRBV6-7
length: 12
D: .
CDR3: CASRDTVNTIYF
DNA: TGTGCCAGCAGGGACACGGTAAACACCATATATTTT

J: TRBJ1-4
size: .
V: TRBV5-1
length: 15
D: .
CDR3: CASSLGREEGEKLFF
DNA: TGCGCCAGCAGCTTAGGGAGGGAGGAAGGTGAAAAACTGTTTTTT

J: TRBJ2-7
size: .
V: TRBV2
length: 15
D: TRBD1
CDR3: CASRSRTGGLYEQYF
DNA: TGTGCCAGCAGATCCAGGACAGGGGGCCTCTACGAGCAGTACTTC

J: TRBJ2-6
size: .
V: TRBV5-5
length: 17
D: .
CDR3: CASSLGTWSSGANVLTF
DNA: TGTGCCAGCAGCTTAGGGACATGGAGCTCTGGGGCCAACGTCCTGACTTTC

J: TRBJ1-5
size: .
V: TRBV6-6
length: 14
D: .
CDR3: CASTERRTNQPQHF
DNA: TGTGCCAGCACTGAAAGACGGACTAATCAGCCCCAGCATTTT

J: TRBJ1-1
size: few
V: TRBV5-1
length: 14
D: TRBD1
CDR3: CASSSAGGYTEAFF
DNA: TGCGCCAGCAGCTCGGCAGGGGGCTACACTGAAGCTTTCTTT

J: TRBJ1-2
size: once
V: TRBV28
length: 13
D: .
CDR3: CASSFGGRYGYTF
DNA: TGTGCCAGCAGTTTCGGGGGACGCTATGGCTACACCTTC

J: TRBJ2-2
size: .
V: TRBV7-6
length: 17
D: .
CDR3: CASSPEKSLPYTGELFF
DNA: TGTGCCAGCAGCCCTGAGAAGTCCCTCCCTTACACCGGGGAGCTGTTTTTT

J: TRBJ2-1
size: .
V: TRBV7-8
length: 16
D: .
CDR3: CASTGGSGSSYNEQFF
DNA: TGTGCCAGCACAGGAGGTAGCGGATCCTCCTACAATGAGCAGTTCTTC

J: TRBJ1-5
size: .
V: TRBV2
length: 13
D: TRBD1
CDR3: CASSEDRDQPQHF
DNA: TGTGCCAGCAGTGAGGACAGGGACCAGCCCCAGCATTTT

J: TRBJ2-7
size: .
V: TRBV9
length: 14
D: TRBD1
CDR3: CASSPEGQPYEQYF
DNA: TGTGCCAGCAGCCCCGAGGGACAGCCCTACGAGCAGTACTTC

J: TRBJ1-2
size: .
V: TRBV4-2
length: 17
D: TRBD1
CDR3: CASSYPSEGQPNYGYTF
DNA: TGTGCCAGCAGCTATCCATCGGAGGGACAGCCGAACTATGGCTACACCTTC